This is a list of T cell receptor beta chains from one sample in a study of CD8 T cells in Susac syndrome. Each CDR3 protein gets one entry after TCRdb re-called the immunoSEQ multiplex PCR reads with MiXCR. The table records over 95,000 distinct CDR3 sequences, around 90% of them present only once. The specimen sequenced was CD4+ T cells from PBMCs. The receptors originated from a human donor in good health. CDR3s include the opening cysteine and the closing phenylalanine or tryptophan. The D gene is left open where the match is weak. Clone size is shown for a subset of rows, as once, few, many or a class of expanded clone.

v_call,j_call,d_call,clone_size,cdr3_nt,cdr3_aa
TRBV6-1,TRBJ1-2,-,-,TGTGCCAGCAGTAGTAGTTTCGCCACAGACAGCTCCTATGGCTACACCTTC,CASSSSFATDSSYGYTF
TRBV7-2,TRBJ1-5,-,-,TGTGCCAGCAGCTTAGCCAGGAGTGACTATAGCAATCAGCCCCAGCATTTT,CASSLARSDYSNQPQHF
TRBV6-5,TRBJ1-2,-,-,TGTGCCAGCGGGATAGGGGGATATGGCTACACCTTC,CASGIGGYGYTF
TRBV13,TRBJ2-7,-,-,TGTGCCAGCAGCGCGCGACCAGGGGACCCAATCTCCTACGAGCAGTACTTC,CASSARPGDPISYEQYF
TRBV3-1,TRBJ2-7,-,-,TGTGCCAGCAGCCAAGTCGGAATCTACGAGCAGTACTTC,CASSQVGIYEQYF
TRBV7-9,TRBJ2-3,-,-,TGTGCCAGCAGCGGATTACTCCGCATTCACCGCACAGATACGCAGTATTTT,CASSGLLRIHRTDTQYF
TRBV6-1,TRBJ2-2,-,-,TGTGCCACCGGAAAAAACAGGGTCCTGAACACCGGGGAGCTGTTTTTT,CATGKNRVLNTGELFF
TRBV11-2,TRBJ1-2,-,-,TGTGCCAGCAGCTTAGGGCCCGACACTGGCTACACCTTC,CASSLGPDTGYTF
TRBV20-1,TRBJ2-7,-,-,TGCAGTCCTAAGGGGGAAACCTACGAGCAGTACTTC,CSPKGETYEQYF
TRBV7-8,TRBJ2-7,TRBD2,-,TGTGCCAGCAGCTTAGCGGCGTCAAGCCTAGCGGGGGCCCTCTACGAGCAGTACTTC,CASSLAASSLAGALYEQYF
TRBV13,TRBJ1-1,-,-,TGTGCCAGCAGCTTAGGCGTCAGGAACACTGAAGCTTTCTTT,CASSLGVRNTEAFF
TRBV20-1,TRBJ1-5,-,-,TGCAGTGCTAGAGGGCAGGGAGGCCAGCCCCAGCATTTT,CSARGQGGQPQHF
TRBV6-2/TRBV6-3,TRBJ1-1,-,-,TGTGCCAGCAGTTACAGCTGGGGGGCGACGCGTGAAGCTTTCTTT,CASSYSWGATREAFF
TRBV11-1,TRBJ2-3,TRBD1,-,TGTGCCAGCAGCCACGACAGGGGCGCGGGGCCAGATACGCAGTATTTT,CASSHDRGAGPDTQYF
TRBV20-1,TRBJ1-2,-,-,TGCAGTGCTAGAGATGGATCCCAGTTAGGGTTGGATGGCTACACCTTC,CSARDGSQLGLDGYTF
TRBV7-2,TRBJ1-1,-,-,TGTGCCAGCAGCTTAGAATACAGTATCACTGAAGCTTTCTTT,CASSLEYSITEAFF
TRBV27,TRBJ2-2,-,-,TGTGCCAGCAGACCCGACACCGGGGAGCTGTTTTTT,CASRPDTGELFF
TRBV19,TRBJ2-2,TRBD2,-,TGTGCCAGTAGTATCCTAGCGGGAGGTAAAGGGCTGTCCGGGGAGCTGTTTTTT,CASSILAGGKGLSGELFF
TRBV5-4,TRBJ2-1,TRBD2,-,TGTGCCAGCAGCCTCACTAGCGGTGCCTACAATGAGCAGTTCTTC,CASSLTSGAYNEQFF
TRBV18,TRBJ2-7,TRBD2,once,TGTGCCAGCTCCCAACTAGCGGGAGACAGCGACGAGCAGTACTTC,CASSQLAGDSDEQYF
TRBV20-1,TRBJ2-7,TRBD2,-,TGCAGTGCTACTAGCGGAGTTCGGTACGAGCAGTACTTC,CSATSGVRYEQYF
TRBV6-2/TRBV6-3,TRBJ2-7,TRBD2,once,TGTGCCAGCAGTTACCCTGTAGCGGGAGGGCCCTACGAGCAGTACTTC,CASSYPVAGGPYEQYF
TRBV19,TRBJ2-5,TRBD1,-,TGTGCCAGTAGTCCACCGACAGGGCGGGAGACCCAGTACTTC,CASSPPTGRETQYF
TRBV14,TRBJ1-5,-,once,TGTGCCAGCAGCTCCACTGTTCGAGGGCCCCAGCATTTT,CASSSTVRGPQHF
TRBV7-2,TRBJ2-5,-,-,TGTGCCAGCGTCAGCTGGGCGGGACCTCAAGAGACCCAGTACTTC,CASVSWAGPQETQYF
TRBV6-5,TRBJ2-1,-,-,TGTGCCAGCAGCCTATCAAAGGGTGAGCAGTTCTTC,CASSLSKGEQFF
TRBV20-1,TRBJ1-1,-,-,TGCAGTGCTAATAGTTTCCGGGCAGCGGAGAACACTGAAGCTTTCTTT,CSANSFRAAENTEAFF
TRBV29-1,TRBJ1-1,-,-,TGCAGCGCCAGTAAGGGGAGTACTGAAGCTTTCTTT,CSASKGSTEAFF
TRBV6-2/TRBV6-3,TRBJ2-7,-,-,TGTGCCAGCAGTTACCCCCCCCGCGACGGGCGCTCCTACGAGCAGTACTTC,CASSYPPRDGRSYEQYF
TRBV9,TRBJ1-1,-,-,TGTGCCAGCAGCCCCAGACAGGCCCCGCGCACTGAAGCTTTCTTT,CASSPRQAPRTEAFF
TRBV20-1,TRBJ2-3,TRBD2,-,TGCAGTGCTGTCAGGACTAGCGGACCCACAGATACGCAGTATTTT,CSAVRTSGPTDTQYF
TRBV5-1,TRBJ1-1,-,once,TGCGCCAGCAGCTTGGAAGCAGGGAGGACTGAAGCTTTCTTT,CASSLEAGRTEAFF
TRBV29-1,TRBJ2-3,-,-,TGCAGCGGCGCCAGCAGGTCAGCAGATACGCAGTATTTT,CSGASRSADTQYF
TRBV2,TRBJ2-3,-,-,TGTGCCAGCAGGCAAACCAGCACAGATACGCAGTATTTT,CASRQTSTDTQYF
TRBV9,TRBJ1-1,-,-,TGTGCCAGCAGCGTACCTCCTTTAGCAGGGATGACTGAAGCTTTCTTT,CASSVPPLAGMTEAFF
TRBV6-2/TRBV6-3,TRBJ2-7,TRBD1,-,TGTGCCAGCAGTTGGCCGGGACAGGTCGTGGACGAGCAGTACTTC,CASSWPGQVVDEQYF
TRBV3-1,TRBJ1-5,-,-,TGTGCCAGCAGCCAAGGGGGTAATAGCAATCAGCCCCAGCATTTT,CASSQGGNSNQPQHF
TRBV29-1,TRBJ2-3,TRBD1,-,TGCAGCGGAGGACCGGGACAGGGGAGACCGGATACGCAGTATTTT,CSGGPGQGRPDTQYF
TRBV20-1,TRBJ1-2,TRBD1,-,TGCAGGCCCCGAACCCACACAGGGGATGGCTACACCTTC,CRPRTHTGDGYTF
TRBV23-1,TRBJ2-5,-,-,TGCGCCAGCAGTCAAGGACCGGGGCAAGAGACCCAGTACTTC,CASSQGPGQETQYF
TRBV6-2/TRBV6-3,TRBJ2-3,-,-,TGTGCCAGCGGACTATCTTCCCCAGATACGCAGTATTTT,CASGLSSPDTQYF
TRBV29-1,TRBJ2-3,-,-,TGCAGCGTCGCGCCGGGAGATACGCAGTATTTT,CSVAPGDTQYF
TRBV12-5,TRBJ1-4,TRBD1,-,TGTGCTAGTGGTTTGGTCCACCGGACAGGAACTAATGAAAAACTGTTTTTT,CASGLVHRTGTNEKLFF
TRBV5-1,TRBJ1-2,-,-,TGCGCCAGCAGCTTGGCCGCCCGCTATGGCTACACCTTC,CASSLAARYGYTF
TRBV5-6,TRBJ2-3,TRBD1,-,TGTGCCAGCACCGAGACAGGGGTAACAGATACGCAGTATTTT,CASTETGVTDTQYF
TRBV6-1,TRBJ2-5,-,few,TGTGCCAGCAGAGGCTCCAGCCTCAAGATGACCCAGTACTTC,CASRGSSLKMTQYF
TRBV9,TRBJ1-2,-,-,TGTGCCAGCAGCGTAGGGTACGACAAGGCTAACTATGGCTACACCTTC,CASSVGYDKANYGYTF
TRBV7-9,TRBJ1-1,TRBD1,-,TGTGCCAGCAGCTTCGAGTTAGGCAGGGGGAGTGACACTGAAGCTTTCTTT,CASSFELGRGSDTEAFF
TRBV7-2,TRBJ2-7,-,-,TGTGCCAGCTCAGGGGTCGAGCAGTACTTC,CASSGVEQYF
TRBV3-1,TRBJ1-1,-,-,TGTGCCAGCAGCCAATCGTCTCAGGGAAACACTGAAGCTTTCTTT,CASSQSSQGNTEAFF
TRBV6-4,TRBJ2-1,-,-,TGTGCCAGCAGTGATGAGCATTACAATGAGCAGTTCTTC,CASSDEHYNEQFF
TRBV7-2,TRBJ2-5,TRBD2,once,TGTGCCAGCAGCTTTGACCGGGGGGAAGAGACCCAGTACTTC,CASSFDRGEETQYF
TRBV14,TRBJ1-2,-,-,TGTGCCAGCAGCCAAGATATCGCCGCCTTTGGCTACACCTTC,CASSQDIAAFGYTF
TRBV6-2/TRBV6-3,TRBJ2-1,-,-,TGTGCCAGCAGACGCACCGGGACTTTCCTTAACAATGAGCAGTTCTTC,CASRRTGTFLNNEQFF
TRBV10-3,TRBJ2-7,TRBD2,-,TGTGCCAATGGGACTAGCAACGAGCAGTACTTC,CANGTSNEQYF